This TCR beta chain emerged from a study of T cells in women clearing cervical HPV infection. Study information: Women with histologically confirmed HPV16-related CIN3 or worse, 2 with invasive cancer, served as cases. Controls' single incident HPV16 infection cleared within 12 months without precancer. For cases, blood was sampled a median around 150 days after lesion detection, interquartile range roughly 85 to 200 days.

Assay used: immunoSEQ multiplex PCR; TCRdb lists only in-frame clones, some missing. The sample shows tens of thousands of clones, and 6% to 7.5% sits with its ten largest clones. About this clone itself: The missing CDR3 end, 3 residues past where the read stops, is filled in from the germline J gene.

The CDR3 is 13 amino acids. V shed 6 bases and J shed 8 bases, with 14 bases lying between them. The origin of this receptor is a woman between 18 and 70 years old with a cervical HPV16 infection that either progressed to CIN3+ or cleared (not recorded which). The V gene is TRBV12-3 or TRBV12-4, the J gene TRBJ2-1; no clear D gene. Source material: blood buffy coat. The CDR3 spells CASRSHGKDEQFF. Incomplete CDR3 DNA: TGTGCCAGCAGATCCCATGGTAAGGATGAG.